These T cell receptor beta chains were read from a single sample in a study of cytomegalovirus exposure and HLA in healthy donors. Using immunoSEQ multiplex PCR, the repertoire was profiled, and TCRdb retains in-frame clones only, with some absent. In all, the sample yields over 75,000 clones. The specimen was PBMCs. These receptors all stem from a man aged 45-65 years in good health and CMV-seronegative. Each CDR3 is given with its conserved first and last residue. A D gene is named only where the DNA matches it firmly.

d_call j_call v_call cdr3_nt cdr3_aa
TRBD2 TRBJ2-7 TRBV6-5 TGTGCCAGCAGTTACTCGGGAGGGGTGGGCTACGAGCAGTACTTC CASSYSGGVGYEQYF
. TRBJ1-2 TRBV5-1 TGCGCCAGCACCACATCGGACAATAACTATGGCTACACCTTC CASTTSDNNYGYTF
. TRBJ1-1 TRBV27 TGTGCCAGCAGCTATATCTCGGGGGGAGAGATGAACACTGAAGCTTTCTTT CASSYISGGEMNTEAFF
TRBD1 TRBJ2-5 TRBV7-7 TGTGCTAGCAGCTTACTTCTACAGGGGTCGGAGACCCAGTACTTC CASSLLLQGSETQYF
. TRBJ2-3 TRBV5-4 TGTGCCAGCAGCTTGGAACTAGCTACGGATACGCAGTATTTT CASSLELATDTQYF
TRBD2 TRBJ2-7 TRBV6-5 TGTGCCAGCAGTTACTCACTCCCCGGGAGGTCCTACGAGCAGTACTTC CASSYSLPGRSYEQYF
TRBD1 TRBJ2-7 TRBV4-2 TGTGCCAGCAGCCAACCGGGACAGGGTCTCTACGAGCAGTACTTC CASSQPGQGLYEQYF
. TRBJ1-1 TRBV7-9 TGTGCCAGCAGCCAACAGGGCTCCGGCACTGAAGCTTTCTTT CASSQQGSGTEAFF
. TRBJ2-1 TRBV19 TGTGCCAGTAGTTCTTCGGGGTGGGGAGATGAGCAGTTCTTC CASSSSGWGDEQFF
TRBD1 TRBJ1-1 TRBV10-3 TGTGCCACCCGACAGGGTTCTATGAACACTGAAGCTTTCTTT CATRQGSMNTEAFF
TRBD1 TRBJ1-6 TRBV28 TGTGCCAGCAGTTTAGGGGACAGATATAATTCACCCCTCCACTTT CASSLGDRYNSPLHF
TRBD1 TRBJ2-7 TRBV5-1 TGCGCCAGCAGCTTAAACCACAGGGGGCTTAGGTACGAGCAGTACTTC CASSLNHRGLRYEQYF
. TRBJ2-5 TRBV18 TGTGCCAGCTCACCACCGACGACTAAAGAGACCCAGTACTTC CASSPPTTKETQYF
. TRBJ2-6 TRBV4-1 TGCGCCAGCAGCCAGGGGGCCGGGGCCAACGTCCTGACTTTC CASSQGAGANVLTF
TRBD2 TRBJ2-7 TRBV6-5 TGTGCCAGCAGTCCTCGGGGGGGCTACGAGCAGTACTTC CASSPRGGYEQYF
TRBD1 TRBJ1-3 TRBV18 TGTGCCAGCTCAATCGACAGGGTCGGTGGAAACACCATATATTTT CASSIDRVGGNTIYF
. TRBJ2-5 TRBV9 TGTGCCAGCAGCGCGTGGACAGCCCAAGAGACCCAGTACTTC CASSAWTAQETQYF
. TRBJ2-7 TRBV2 TGTGCCAGCAATCGACAAGGGGTTGAGCAGTACTTC CASNRQGVEQYF
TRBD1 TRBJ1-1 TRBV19 TGTGCCAGTACCCTTGGGACAGGGATATCCACTGAAGCTTTCTTT CASTLGTGISTEAFF
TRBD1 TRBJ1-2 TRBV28 TGTGCCAGCAGTTCGGGACAGGGGTTAGGGTATGGCTACACCTTC CASSSGQGLGYGYTF
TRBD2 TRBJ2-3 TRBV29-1 TGCAGCGCGCGGGACTACGCTAGGGCAGATACGCAGTATTTT CSARDYARADTQYF
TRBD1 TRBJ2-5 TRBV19 TGTGCCAGTAGTATAGACAGGGGGGAGACCCAGTACTTC CASSIDRGETQYF
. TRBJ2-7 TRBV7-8 TGTGCCAGCAGCTTAGAAGGCGGGGACCCTGACTACGAGCAGTACTTC CASSLEGGDPDYEQYF